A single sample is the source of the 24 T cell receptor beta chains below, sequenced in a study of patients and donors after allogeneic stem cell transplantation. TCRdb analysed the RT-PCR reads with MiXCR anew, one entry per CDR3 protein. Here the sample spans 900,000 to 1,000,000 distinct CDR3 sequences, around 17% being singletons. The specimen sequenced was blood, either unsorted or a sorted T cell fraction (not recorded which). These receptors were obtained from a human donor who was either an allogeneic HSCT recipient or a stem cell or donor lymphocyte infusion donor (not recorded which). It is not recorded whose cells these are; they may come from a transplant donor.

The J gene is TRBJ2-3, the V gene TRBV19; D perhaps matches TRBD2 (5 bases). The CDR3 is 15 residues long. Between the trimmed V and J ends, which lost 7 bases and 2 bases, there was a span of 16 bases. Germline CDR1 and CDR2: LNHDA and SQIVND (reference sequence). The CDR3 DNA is TGTGCCAGTAAGCATACGGATCGGGACACAGATACGCAGTATTTT. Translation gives CASKHTDRDTDTQYF.

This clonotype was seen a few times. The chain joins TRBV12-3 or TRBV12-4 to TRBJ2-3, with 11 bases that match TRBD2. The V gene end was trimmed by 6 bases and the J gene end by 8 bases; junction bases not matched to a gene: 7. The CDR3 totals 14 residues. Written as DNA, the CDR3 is TGTGCCAGCAGCATAGCGGGAGGGCCTGGTACGCAGTATTTT. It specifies CASSIAGGPGTQYF.

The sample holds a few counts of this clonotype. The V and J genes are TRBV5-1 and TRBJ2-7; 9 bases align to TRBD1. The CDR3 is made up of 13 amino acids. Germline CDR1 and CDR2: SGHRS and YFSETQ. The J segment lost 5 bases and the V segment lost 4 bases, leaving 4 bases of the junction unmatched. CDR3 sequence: CASSRGQGHEQYF. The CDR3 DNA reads TGCGCCAGCAGCCGGGGACAGGGCCACGAGCAGTACTTC.

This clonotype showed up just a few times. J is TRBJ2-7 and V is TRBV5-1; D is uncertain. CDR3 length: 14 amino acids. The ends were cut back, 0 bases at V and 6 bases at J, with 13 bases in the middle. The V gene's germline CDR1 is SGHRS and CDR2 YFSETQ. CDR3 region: CASSLVPAPGEQYF. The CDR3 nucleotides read TGCGCCAGCAGCTTGGTTCCTGCCCCGGGCGAGCAGTACTTC.

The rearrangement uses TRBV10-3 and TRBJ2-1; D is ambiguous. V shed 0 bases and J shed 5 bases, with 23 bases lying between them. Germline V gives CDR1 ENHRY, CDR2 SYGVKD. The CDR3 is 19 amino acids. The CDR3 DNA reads TGTGCCATCAGTGAGTCAACCGAGTCGGTCCCTTTCCGAGACAATGAGCAGTTCTTC. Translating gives CAISESTESVPFRDNEQFF.

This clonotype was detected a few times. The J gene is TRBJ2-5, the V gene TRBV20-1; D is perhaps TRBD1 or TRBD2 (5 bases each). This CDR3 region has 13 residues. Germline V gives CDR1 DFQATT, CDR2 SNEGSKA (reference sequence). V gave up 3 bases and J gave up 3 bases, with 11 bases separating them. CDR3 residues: CSARGESKETQYF. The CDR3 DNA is TGCAGTGCTAGGGGGGAGAGCAAAGAGACCCAGTACTTC.

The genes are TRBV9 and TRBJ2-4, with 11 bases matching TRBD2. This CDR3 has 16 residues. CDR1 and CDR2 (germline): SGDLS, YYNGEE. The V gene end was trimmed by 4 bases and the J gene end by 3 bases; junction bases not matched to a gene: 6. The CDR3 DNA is TGTGCCAGCAGCCCTGGGACTAGCGGAAGCAAAAACATTCAGTACTTC. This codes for CASSPGTSGSKNIQYF. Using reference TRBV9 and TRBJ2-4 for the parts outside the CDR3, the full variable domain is DSGVTQTPKHLITATGQRVTLRCSPRSGDLSVYWYQQSLDQGLQFLIQYYNGEERAKGNILERFSAQQFPDLHSELNLSSLELGDSALYFCASSPGTSGSKNIQYFGAGTRLSVL.

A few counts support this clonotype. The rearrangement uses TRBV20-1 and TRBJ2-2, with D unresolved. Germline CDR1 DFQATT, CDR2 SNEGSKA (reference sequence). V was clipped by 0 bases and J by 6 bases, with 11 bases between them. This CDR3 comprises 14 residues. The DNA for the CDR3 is TGCAGTGCTAGAGATGGTAGCTATGCCGGGGAGCTGTTTTTT. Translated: CSARDGSYAGELFF.

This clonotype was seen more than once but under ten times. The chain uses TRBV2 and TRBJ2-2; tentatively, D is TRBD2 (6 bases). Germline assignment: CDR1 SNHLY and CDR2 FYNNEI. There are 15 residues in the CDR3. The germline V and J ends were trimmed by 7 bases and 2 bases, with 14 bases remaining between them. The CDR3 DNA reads TGTGCCAGCATACAGGAGGGAGGAAACACCGGGGAGCTGTTTTTT. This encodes CASIQEGGNTGELFF.

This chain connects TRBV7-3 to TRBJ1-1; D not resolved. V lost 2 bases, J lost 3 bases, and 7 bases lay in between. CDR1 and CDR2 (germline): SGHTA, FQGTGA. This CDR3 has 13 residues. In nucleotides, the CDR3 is TGTGCCAGCAGCTTATCCATGGACACTGAAGCTTTCTTT. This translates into CASSLSMDTEAFF.

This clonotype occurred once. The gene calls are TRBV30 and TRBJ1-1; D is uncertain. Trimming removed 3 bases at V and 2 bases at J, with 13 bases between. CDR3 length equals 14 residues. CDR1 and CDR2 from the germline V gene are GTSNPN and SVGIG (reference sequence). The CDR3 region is CAWSPRPGNTEAFF. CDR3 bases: TGTGCCTGGAGCCCCCGGCCAGGTAACACTGAAGCTTTCTTT.

This chain's CDR3 is CASSSKRENTGELFF. For the CDR3, the DNA is TGTGCCAGCAGCTCGAAGAGGGAAAACACCGGGGAGCTGTTTTTT. The V call is TRBV7-2, the J call TRBJ2-2; TRBD2 might be the D (5 bases). The CDR3 is 15 residues long. The germline gives CDR1 SGHTA, CDR2 FQGNSA. V was shortened by 4 bases and J by 2 bases, with 11 bases between the two germline ends.

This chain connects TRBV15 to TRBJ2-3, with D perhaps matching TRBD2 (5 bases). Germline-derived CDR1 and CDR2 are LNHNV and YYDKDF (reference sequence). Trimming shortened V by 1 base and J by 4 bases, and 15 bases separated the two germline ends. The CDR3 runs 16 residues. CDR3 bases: TGTGCCACCAGCAGAGTCGCTAGCCTGCGCTCAGATACGCAGTATTTT. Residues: CATSRVASLRSDTQYF.

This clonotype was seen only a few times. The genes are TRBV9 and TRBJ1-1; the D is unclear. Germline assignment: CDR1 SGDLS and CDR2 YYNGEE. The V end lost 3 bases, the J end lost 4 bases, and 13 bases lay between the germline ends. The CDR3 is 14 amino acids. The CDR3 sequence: CASSAHNEGTEAFF. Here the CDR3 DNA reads TGTGCCAGCAGCGCTCATAATGAAGGCACTGAAGCTTTCTTT. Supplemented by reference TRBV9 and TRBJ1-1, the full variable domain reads DSGVTQTPKHLITATGQRVTLRCSPRSGDLSVYWYQQSLDQGLQFLIQYYNGEERAKGNILERFSAQQFPDLHSELNLSSLELGDSALYFCASSAHNEGTEAFFGQGTRLTVV.

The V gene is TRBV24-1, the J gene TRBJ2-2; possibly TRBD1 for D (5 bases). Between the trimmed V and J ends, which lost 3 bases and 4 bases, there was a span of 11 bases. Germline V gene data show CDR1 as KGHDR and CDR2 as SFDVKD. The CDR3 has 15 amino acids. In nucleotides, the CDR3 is TGTGCCACCAGTGATACGCTGGGGCTCACCGGGGAGCTGTTTTTT. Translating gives CATSDTLGLTGELFF.

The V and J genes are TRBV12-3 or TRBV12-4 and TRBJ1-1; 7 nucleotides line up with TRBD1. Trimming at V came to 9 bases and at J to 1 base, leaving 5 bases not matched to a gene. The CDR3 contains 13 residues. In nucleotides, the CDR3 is TGTGCCAGTAAGGACAGGAAGAACACTGAAGCTTTCTTT. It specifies CASKDRKNTEAFF.

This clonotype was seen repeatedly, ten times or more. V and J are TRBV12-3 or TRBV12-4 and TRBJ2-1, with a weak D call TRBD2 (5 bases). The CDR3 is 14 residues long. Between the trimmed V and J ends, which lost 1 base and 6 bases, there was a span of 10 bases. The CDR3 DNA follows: TGTGCCAGCAGTTTAGTCGGAGGAACCAATGAGCAGTTCTTC. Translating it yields CASSLVGGTNEQFF.

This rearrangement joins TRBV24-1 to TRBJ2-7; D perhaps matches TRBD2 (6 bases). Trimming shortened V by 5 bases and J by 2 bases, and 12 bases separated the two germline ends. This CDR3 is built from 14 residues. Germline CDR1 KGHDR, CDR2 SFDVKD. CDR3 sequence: CATSGSGTPYEQYF. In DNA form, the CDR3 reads TGTGCCACCAGTGGATCCGGGACTCCCTACGAGCAGTACTTC.

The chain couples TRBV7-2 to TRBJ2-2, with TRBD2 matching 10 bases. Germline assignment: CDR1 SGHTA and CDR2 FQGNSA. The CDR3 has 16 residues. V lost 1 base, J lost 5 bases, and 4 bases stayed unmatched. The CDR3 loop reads CASSLVAGGRTGELFF. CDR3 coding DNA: TGTGCCAGCAGCTTAGTAGCGGGGGGTCGGACCGGGGAGCTGTTTTTT.

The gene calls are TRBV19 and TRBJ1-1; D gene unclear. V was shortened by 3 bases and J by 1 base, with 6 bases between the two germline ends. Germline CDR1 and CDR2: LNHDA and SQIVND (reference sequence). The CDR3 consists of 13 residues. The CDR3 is CASSILRNTEAFF. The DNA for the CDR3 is TGTGCCAGTAGTATCCTCAGGAACACTGAAGCTTTCTTT.

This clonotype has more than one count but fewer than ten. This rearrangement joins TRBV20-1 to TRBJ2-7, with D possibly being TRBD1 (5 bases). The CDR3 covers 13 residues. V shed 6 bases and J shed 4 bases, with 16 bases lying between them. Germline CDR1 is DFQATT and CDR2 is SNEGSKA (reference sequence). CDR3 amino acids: CSAQRTRRYEQYF. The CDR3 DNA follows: TGCAGTGCGCAGAGGACAAGACGGTACGAGCAGTACTTC.

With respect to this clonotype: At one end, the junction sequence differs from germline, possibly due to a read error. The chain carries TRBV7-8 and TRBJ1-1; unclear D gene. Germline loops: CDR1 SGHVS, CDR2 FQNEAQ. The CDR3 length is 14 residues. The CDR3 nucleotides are TGTGCCAGCAGTCTACCCGGCAGGAACCCTGAAGCTTTCTTT. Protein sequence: CASSLPGRNPEAFF.

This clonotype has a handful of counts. CDR3 DNA sequence: TGTGCCAGTAGTATATTATACAGTGATAGCAATCAGCCCCAGCATTTT. This codes for CASSILYSDSNQPQHF. The rearrangement joins TRBV19 to TRBJ1-5; D is unclear. The V gene's germline CDR1 is LNHDA and CDR2 SQIVND (reference sequence). The CDR3 has 16 residues. Trimming left V 2 bases short and J 0 bases short, with 11 bases between.

In DNA, the CDR3 is TGTGCCACCAGTGACTCGGGACAGGGCGGAGAGACCCAGTACTTC. This gives the protein CATSDSGQGGETQYF. The V and J genes are TRBV24-1 and TRBJ2-5, with 9 nucleotides matching TRBD1. The germline V gene has CDR1 KGHDR and CDR2 SFDVKD. The junction had 6 bases not matched to a gene; V was cut back by 4 bases and J by 4 bases. This CDR3 has 15 amino acids.